This T cell receptor beta chain was sequenced during a study of T-cell reconstitution after alpha-beta-depleted transplantation in children. Library preparation (for TCRbeta) was performed with unique molecular identifiers. Using its own MiXCR run on the PCR reads, TCRdb lists one record per CDR3 protein. The sample shows some 350,000 distinct CDR3 sequences, around 10% of them seen only once. V was clipped by 0 bases and J by 8 bases, with 16 bases between them. The CDR3 has 16 residues. Germline V gene sequence: CDR1 LGHNA, CDR2 YSLEER. J is TRBJ1-4 and V is TRBV4-3; a possible D gene is TRBD1 (5 bases). This clonotype originated in a human donor who donated a stem cell graft to a child with acute lymphoblastic leukemia. The source was PBMCs from the stem cell graft donor, collected from the stem cell graft. CDR3 region: CASSQDFAGNWEKLFF. CDR3 nucleotides: TGCGCCAGCAGCCAAGATTTCGCAGGGAATTGGGAAAAACTGTTTTTT.